This is a list of T cell receptor beta chains from one sample in a study of blood T cells in healthy people across ages. In TCRdb, the 5' RACE reads were re-called with MiXCR into one record per CDR3 protein. The table lists more than 1 million distinct CDR3 sequences, 40% to 50% of them singletons. Source material: blood. The receptor set was obtained from a woman aged 55 to 70 in good health. CDR3s include the opening cysteine and the closing phenylalanine or tryptophan. The D gene is left open where the match is weak. Clone size is shown for a subset of rows, as once, few, many or a class of expanded clone.

clone size: .; J gene: TRBJ2-7; V gene: TRBV14; D gene: .; CDR3 DNA: TGTGCCAGCAGCCAACCCCCCGGGGTGGGTTTCCACGAGCAGTACTTC; CDR3 protein: CASSQPPGVGFHEQYF
clone size: few; J gene: TRBJ2-7; V gene: TRBV20-1; D gene: .; CDR3 DNA: TGCAGTGCTCAGCGCCCGGACAGACGCTCCTACGAGCAGTACTTC; CDR3 protein: CSAQRPDRRSYEQYF
clone size: .; J gene: TRBJ2-5; V gene: TRBV5-1; D gene: TRBD2; CDR3 DNA: TGCGCCAGCAGCTTAGCGGGAGCCTACCTAGAGACCCAGTACTTC; CDR3 protein: CASSLAGAYLETQYF
clone size: .; J gene: TRBJ1-2; V gene: TRBV28; D gene: .; CDR3 DNA: TGTGCCAGCAGTTTTCCATTCATACCAGGCGGCTACACCTTC; CDR3 protein: CASSFPFIPGGYTF
clone size: few; J gene: TRBJ1-2; V gene: TRBV20-1; D gene: .; CDR3 DNA: TGCAGTGCTAGAGATCGGAGGGGGAGAGGCTACACCTTC; CDR3 protein: CSARDRRGRGYTF
clone size: .; J gene: TRBJ2-7; V gene: TRBV7-8; D gene: .; CDR3 DNA: TGTGCCAGCAGCAAGGGGCGAGCCAACTCCTACGAGCAGTACTTC; CDR3 protein: CASSKGRANSYEQYF
clone size: .; J gene: TRBJ2-1; V gene: TRBV5-1; D gene: .; CDR3 DNA: TGCGCCGGCAGCCACCTTTCTAGCTCCTACAATGAGCAGTTCTTC; CDR3 protein: CAGSHLSSSYNEQFF
clone size: few; J gene: TRBJ2-1; V gene: TRBV20-1; D gene: TRBD2; CDR3 DNA: TGCAGTGCTAGCTCACTAGCGGGAAAGAAAGATGAGCAGTTCTTC; CDR3 protein: CSASSLAGKKDEQFF
clone size: .; J gene: TRBJ2-5; V gene: TRBV4-2; D gene: TRBD2; CDR3 DNA: TGTGCCAGCAGCCAAAGGGCCGGGATAGCGGGATCTGAGGAGACCCAGTACTTC; CDR3 protein: CASSQRAGIAGSEETQYF
clone size: .; J gene: TRBJ1-5; V gene: TRBV7-2; D gene: .; CDR3 DNA: TGTGCCAGCAACTTAGTGTGTCGGAGCAATCAGCCCCAGCATTTT; CDR3 protein: CASNLVCRSNQPQHF
clone size: .; J gene: TRBJ2-1; V gene: TRBV4-2; D gene: TRBD2; CDR3 DNA: TGTGCCAGCAGCCAAGTCCCTAGCGGGGCCTACAATGAGCAGTTCTTC; CDR3 protein: CASSQVPSGAYNEQFF
clone size: .; J gene: TRBJ1-6; V gene: TRBV20-1; D gene: .; CDR3 DNA: TGCAGTGCTAGTCCCGACAGCTATAATTCACCCCTCCACTTT; CDR3 protein: CSASPDSYNSPLHF
clone size: few; J gene: TRBJ2-7; V gene: TRBV11-2; D gene: .; CDR3 DNA: TGTGCCAGCAGCATTAACCTAGCGTTAGACTACGAGCAGTACTTC; CDR3 protein: CASSINLALDYEQYF
clone size: .; J gene: TRBJ1-2; V gene: TRBV20-1; D gene: .; CDR3 DNA: TGCAGTGCTAGCCCCGACCAGGGGTCTAACTATGGCTACACCTTC; CDR3 protein: CSASPDQGSNYGYTF
clone size: once; J gene: TRBJ2-1; V gene: TRBV27; D gene: .; CDR3 DNA: TGTGCCAGCAGTTCCTACCCAAGGACCAACAGGGAGCAGTTCTTC; CDR3 protein: CASSSYPRTNREQFF
clone size: .; J gene: TRBJ2-5; V gene: TRBV5-1; D gene: .; CDR3 DNA: TGCGCCAGCAGCTTGGTGGGACGCAGGGCGGAAGAGACCCAGTACTTC; CDR3 protein: CASSLVGRRAEETQYF
clone size: .; J gene: TRBJ2-1; V gene: TRBV29-1; D gene: TRBD1; CDR3 DNA: TGCAGCGTCTCCCGACAGGGGGCCCGCAATGAGCAGTTCTTC; CDR3 protein: CSVSRQGARNEQFF
clone size: once; J gene: TRBJ2-7; V gene: TRBV20-1; D gene: .; CDR3 DNA: TGCGGTGCTCGGATGGGGGGCGAGCAGTACTTC; CDR3 protein: CGARMGGEQYF
clone size: .; J gene: TRBJ1-5; V gene: TRBV10-3; D gene: .; CDR3 DNA: TGTGCCATCAGTGAAGTGTTAGGGGTGGCAAATCAGCCCCAGCATTTT; CDR3 protein: CAISEVLGVANQPQHF
clone size: .; J gene: TRBJ2-1; V gene: TRBV6-1; D gene: .; CDR3 DNA: TGTGCCAGCAGTGAACTCGGGGGCTACACTGAGCAGTTCTTC; CDR3 protein: CASSELGGYTEQFF
clone size: once; J gene: TRBJ2-7; V gene: TRBV10-3; D gene: .; CDR3 DNA: TGTGCCATCAGTGAAGAGGGGGGCGAGCAGTGCTTC; CDR3 protein: CAISEEGGEQCF
clone size: few; J gene: TRBJ2-1; V gene: TRBV11-2; D gene: .; CDR3 DNA: TGTGCCAGCAGCTTATTAGGAGGGTCGGCGACTCACGTGGGTGAGCAGTTCTTC; CDR3 protein: CASSLLGGSATHVGEQFF
clone size: .; J gene: TRBJ2-7; V gene: TRBV6-5; D gene: TRBD2; CDR3 DNA: TGTGCCAGCAGTCCGCGACTAGCGGGAACATCCGAGCAGTACTTC; CDR3 protein: CASSPRLAGTSEQYF
clone size: few; J gene: TRBJ2-7; V gene: TRBV18; D gene: .; CDR3 DNA: TGTGCCAGCTCACACGAGGGGACACCCTACGAGCAGTACTTC; CDR3 protein: CASSHEGTPYEQYF
clone size: once; J gene: TRBJ2-5; V gene: TRBV29-1; D gene: TRBD1; CDR3 DNA: TGCAACGTTGAAAATCCGACAGGGAGTGCTACGTACTTC; CDR3 protein: CNVENPTGSATYF
clone size: few; J gene: TRBJ2-7; V gene: TRBV20-1; D gene: .; CDR3 DNA: TGCAGTGCTAGAGGTCTGTTAGGGGGGGCCTACGAGCAGTACTTC; CDR3 protein: CSARGLLGGAYEQYF
clone size: .; J gene: TRBJ2-5; V gene: TRBV7-2; D gene: .; CDR3 DNA: TGTGCCAGCAGCTTAGTTACGGGCGGGGTCGGTGAGCAGTACTTC; CDR3 protein: CASSLVTGGVGEQYF
clone size: .; J gene: TRBJ1-6; V gene: TRBV29-1; D gene: .; CDR3 DNA: TGCAGTGCAGGGGATACCTCTAATTCACCCCTCCACTTT; CDR3 protein: CSAGDTSNSPLHF
clone size: few; J gene: TRBJ2-7; V gene: TRBV4-1; D gene: .; CDR3 DNA: TGCGCCAGCAGCCAAGACCAAGACCTCTACGAGCAGTACTTC; CDR3 protein: CASSQDQDLYEQYF
clone size: .; J gene: TRBJ2-7; V gene: TRBV3-1; D gene: .; CDR3 DNA: TGTGCCAGCAGCCATCCGCTAGCCCGAGGGTCGGGGGAGCAGTACTTC; CDR3 protein: CASSHPLARGSGEQYF
clone size: .; J gene: TRBJ2-5; V gene: TRBV5-6; D gene: .; CDR3 DNA: TGTGCCAGCAGCCCAAGTGCAAAGACGCCATATAAAGAGACCCAGTACTTC; CDR3 protein: CASSPSAKTPYKETQYF
clone size: .; J gene: TRBJ1-4; V gene: TRBV6-5; D gene: TRBD1; CDR3 DNA: TGTGCCGGCAGCCCGGGACAGGGAGCCGGTGAAAAACTGTTTTTT; CDR3 protein: CAGSPGQGAGEKLFF
clone size: few; J gene: TRBJ2-5; V gene: TRBV27; D gene: TRBD2; CDR3 DNA: TGTGCCAGCAGTCGAAGCGGGAGATCCCAAGAGACCCAGTACTTC; CDR3 protein: CASSRSGRSQETQYF
clone size: .; J gene: TRBJ2-7; V gene: TRBV11-3; D gene: .; CDR3 DNA: TGTGCCAGCAGCCGGAGCGGATCTAGCTCCTACGAGCAGTACTTC; CDR3 protein: CASSRSGSSSYEQYF
clone size: .; J gene: TRBJ2-3; V gene: TRBV5-1; D gene: TRBD1; CDR3 DNA: TGCGCCAGCAGCACCACGACAGGGGGGGCCACAGATACGCAGTATTTT; CDR3 protein: CASSTTTGGATDTQYF
clone size: .; J gene: TRBJ2-3; V gene: TRBV11-2; D gene: .; CDR3 DNA: TGTGCCAGCACCCCTCCGTCGGATACGCAGTATTTT; CDR3 protein: CASTPPSDTQYF
clone size: once; J gene: TRBJ2-1; V gene: TRBV29-1; D gene: .; CDR3 DNA: TGCAGCGTTGAGGTGGGGGGCCTCGGGGACAATGAGCAGTTCTTC; CDR3 protein: CSVEVGGLGDNEQFF
clone size: .; J gene: TRBJ2-7; V gene: TRBV28; D gene: .; CDR3 DNA: TGTGCCAGCAGTCGGGGGCTCTTGGGCTACGAGCAGTACTTC; CDR3 protein: CASSRGLLGYEQYF
clone size: .; J gene: TRBJ2-5; V gene: TRBV20-1; D gene: TRBD2; CDR3 DNA: TGCAGTGCATCGGGACTAGCGGGAGGGAGGACCTACGAGCGGTACTTC; CDR3 protein: CSASGLAGGRTYERYF
clone size: .; J gene: TRBJ2-2; V gene: TRBV27; D gene: .; CDR3 DNA: TGTGCCAGCAGACTGAATCCCCTACTCACCGGGGAGCTGTTTTTT; CDR3 protein: CASRLNPLLTGELFF